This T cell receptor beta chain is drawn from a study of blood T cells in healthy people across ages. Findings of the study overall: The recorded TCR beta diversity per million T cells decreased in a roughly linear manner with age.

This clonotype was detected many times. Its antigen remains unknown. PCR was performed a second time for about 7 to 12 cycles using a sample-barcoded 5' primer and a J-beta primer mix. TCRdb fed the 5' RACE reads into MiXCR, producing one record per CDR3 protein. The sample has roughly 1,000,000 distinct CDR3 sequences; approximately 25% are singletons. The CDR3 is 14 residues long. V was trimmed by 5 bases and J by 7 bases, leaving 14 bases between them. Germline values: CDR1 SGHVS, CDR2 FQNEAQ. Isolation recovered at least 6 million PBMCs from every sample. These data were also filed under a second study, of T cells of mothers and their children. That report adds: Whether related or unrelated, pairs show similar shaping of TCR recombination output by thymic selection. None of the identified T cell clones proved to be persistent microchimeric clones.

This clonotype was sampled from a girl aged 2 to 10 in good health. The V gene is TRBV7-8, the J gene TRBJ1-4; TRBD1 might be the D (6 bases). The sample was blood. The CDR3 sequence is CASSRGGAGEKLFF. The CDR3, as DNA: TGTGCCAGCAGCCGCGGGGGGGCGGGTGAAAAACTGTTTTTT.